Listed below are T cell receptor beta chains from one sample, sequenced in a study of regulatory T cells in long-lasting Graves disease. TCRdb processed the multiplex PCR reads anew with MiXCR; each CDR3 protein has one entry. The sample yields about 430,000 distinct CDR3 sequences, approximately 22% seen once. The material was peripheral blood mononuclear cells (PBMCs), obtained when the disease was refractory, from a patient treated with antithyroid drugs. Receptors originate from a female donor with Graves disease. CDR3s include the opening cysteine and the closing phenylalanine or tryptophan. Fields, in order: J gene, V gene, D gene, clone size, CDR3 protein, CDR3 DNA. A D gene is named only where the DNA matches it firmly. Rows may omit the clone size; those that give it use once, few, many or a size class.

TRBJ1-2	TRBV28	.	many	CASSQTGTPYGYTF	TGTGCCAGCAGTCAGACCGGGACGCCCTATGGCTACACCTTC
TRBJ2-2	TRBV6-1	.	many	CASRAGTRAGELFF	TGTGCCAGCAGAGCCGGGACGAGGGCCGGGGAGCTGTTTTTT
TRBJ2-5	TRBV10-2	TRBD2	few	CASTGLGGRGLVETQYF	TGCGCCAGCACCGGGTTGGGCGGGAGGGGATTGGTAGAGACCCAGTACTTC
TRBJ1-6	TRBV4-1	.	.	CASSQEGRSSYNSPLHF	TGCGCCAGCAGCCAAGAAGGCAGGTCTTCCTATAATTCACCCCTCCACTTT
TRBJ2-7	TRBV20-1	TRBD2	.	CSATSGKRSEQYF	TGCAGTGCTACTAGCGGGAAGCGAAGCGAGCAGTACTTC
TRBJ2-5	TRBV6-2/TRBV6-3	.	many	CASSYIGHVQETQYF	TGTGCCAGCAGTTACATAGGACATGTCCAAGAGACCCAGTACTTC
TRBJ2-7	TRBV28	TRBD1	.	CASKGQGKMAYEQYF	TGTGCCAGCAAGGGACAGGGAAAAATGGCCTACGAGCAGTACTTC
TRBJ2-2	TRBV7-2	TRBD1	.	CASSLMGQPNTGELFF	TGTGCCAGCAGCTTAATGGGACAGCCTAACACCGGGGAGCTGTTTTTT
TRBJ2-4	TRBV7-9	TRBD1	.	CASSVDRGKNIQYF	TGTGCCAGCAGCGTCGACAGGGGGAAAAACATTCAGTACTTC
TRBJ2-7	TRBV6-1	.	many	CASSLSRDGYEQYF	TGTGCCAGCAGTCTGTCCCGGGACGGTTACGAGCAGTACTTC
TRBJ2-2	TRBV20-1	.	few	CSARDTRNTGELFF	TGCAGTGCTAGAGATACCCGGAACACCGGGGAGCTGTTTTTT
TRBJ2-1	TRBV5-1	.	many	CASSLEGSYNEQFF	TGCGCCAGCAGCTTGGAAGGGTCCTACAATGAGCAGTTCTTC
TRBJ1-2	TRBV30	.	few	CAWAEMAGLNYGYTF	TGTGCCTGGGCTGAGATGGCAGGGTTGAACTATGGCTACACCTTC
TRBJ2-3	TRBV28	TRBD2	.	CASSELAGFSTDTQYF	TGTGCCAGCAGTGAACTAGCGGGGTTTAGCACAGATACGCAGTATTTT
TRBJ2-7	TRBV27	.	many	CASSSEVVPAYEQYF	TGTGCCAGCAGTTCTGAGGTGGTTCCAGCCTACGAGCAGTACTTC
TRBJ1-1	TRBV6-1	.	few	CASRGSEAFF	TGTGCCAGCAGAGGGTCCGAAGCTTTCTTT
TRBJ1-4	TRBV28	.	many	CASGASNEKLFF	TGTGCCAGCGGGGCTAGCAATGAAAAACTGTTTTTT
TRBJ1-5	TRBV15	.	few	CATSRVYSNQPQHF	TGTGCCACCAGCAGAGTTTATAGCAATCAGCCCCAGCATTTT
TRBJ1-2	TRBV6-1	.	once	CASGRAQGNYGYTF	TGTGCCAGCGGGAGGGCCCAAGGAAACTATGGCTACACCTTC
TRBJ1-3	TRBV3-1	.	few	CASSQGQNTIYF	TGTGCCAGCAGCCAAGGTCAAAACACCATATATTTT
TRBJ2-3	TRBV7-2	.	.	CASRPSGTSTDTQYF	TGTGCCAGCAGACCAAGCGGTACTAGCACAGATACGCAGTATTTT
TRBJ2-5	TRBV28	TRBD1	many	CASSTWTGVKTQYF	TGTGCCAGCAGTACTTGGACAGGTGTGAAGACCCAGTACTTC
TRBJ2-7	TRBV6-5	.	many	CASSYSGDAYEQYF	TGTGCCAGCAGTTACTCGGGCGACGCCTACGAGCAGTACTTC
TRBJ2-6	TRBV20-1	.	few	CSANRPGANVLTF	TGCAGCGCCAACAGGCCAGGGGCCAACGTCCTGACTTTC
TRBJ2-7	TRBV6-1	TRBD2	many	CASKEAGDPDEQYF	TGTGCCAGCAAGGAAGCGGGAGATCCCGACGAGCAGTACTTC
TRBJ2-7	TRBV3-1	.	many	CASSQFSYEQYF	TGTGCCAGCAGCCAGTTCTCCTACGAGCAGTACTTC
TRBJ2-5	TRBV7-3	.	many	CASSLGVLAGQETQYF	TGTGCCAGCAGCTTAGGGGTGTTGGCGGGCCAAGAGACCCAGTACTTC
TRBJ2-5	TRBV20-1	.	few	CSASPTGKQETQYF	TGCAGTGCTAGCCCGACGGGGAAGCAAGAGACCCAGTACTTC
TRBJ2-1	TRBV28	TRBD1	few	CASRDAGQGSGNEQFF	TGTGCCAGCAGAGACGCGGGACAGGGGAGTGGCAATGAGCAGTTCTTC
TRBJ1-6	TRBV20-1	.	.	CSARTGVDSYNSPLHF	TGCAGTGCTAGAACCGGGGTGGACTCCTATAATTCACCCCTCCACTTT
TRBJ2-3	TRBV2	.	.	CASSDPSGSTDTQYF	TGTGCCAGCAGTGACCCCTCTGGTAGCACAGATACGCAGTATTTT
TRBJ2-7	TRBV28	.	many	CASSLGWYEQYF	TGTGCCAGCAGTTTAGGGTGGTACGAGCAGTACTTC